The clone carrying this T cell receptor beta chain came up many times. Its antigen is undetermined. The junction departs from germline at one end; a sequencing error may be responsible. This entry belongs to a study of T cells after yellow fever vaccination. Study observations and caveats: The booster response re-showed most primary clones: around 96% CD4, 88% CD8.

Via MiXCR, TCRdb re-called the 5' RACE reads, giving one row per CDR3 protein. The profile shows 400,000 or so distinct CDR3 sequences, roughly 6.1% of them singletons. Looked up from germline, CDR1 is SGHTA and CDR2 is FQGNSA. The CDR3 sequence is 14 residues long. The input for sequencing was PBMCs, taken 5 days after the yellow fever booster vaccination. V usage is TRBV7-2 and J usage is TRBJ2-7; perhaps TRBD1 as D (6 bases). This receptor was identified in a man aged 25 to 45 who received the YFV17D yellow fever vaccine. The CDR3 DNA is TGTGCCAGCAGCCTAGCAGGGGTCGGTCACGAGCAGTACTTC. Translating gives CASSLAGVGHEQYF.